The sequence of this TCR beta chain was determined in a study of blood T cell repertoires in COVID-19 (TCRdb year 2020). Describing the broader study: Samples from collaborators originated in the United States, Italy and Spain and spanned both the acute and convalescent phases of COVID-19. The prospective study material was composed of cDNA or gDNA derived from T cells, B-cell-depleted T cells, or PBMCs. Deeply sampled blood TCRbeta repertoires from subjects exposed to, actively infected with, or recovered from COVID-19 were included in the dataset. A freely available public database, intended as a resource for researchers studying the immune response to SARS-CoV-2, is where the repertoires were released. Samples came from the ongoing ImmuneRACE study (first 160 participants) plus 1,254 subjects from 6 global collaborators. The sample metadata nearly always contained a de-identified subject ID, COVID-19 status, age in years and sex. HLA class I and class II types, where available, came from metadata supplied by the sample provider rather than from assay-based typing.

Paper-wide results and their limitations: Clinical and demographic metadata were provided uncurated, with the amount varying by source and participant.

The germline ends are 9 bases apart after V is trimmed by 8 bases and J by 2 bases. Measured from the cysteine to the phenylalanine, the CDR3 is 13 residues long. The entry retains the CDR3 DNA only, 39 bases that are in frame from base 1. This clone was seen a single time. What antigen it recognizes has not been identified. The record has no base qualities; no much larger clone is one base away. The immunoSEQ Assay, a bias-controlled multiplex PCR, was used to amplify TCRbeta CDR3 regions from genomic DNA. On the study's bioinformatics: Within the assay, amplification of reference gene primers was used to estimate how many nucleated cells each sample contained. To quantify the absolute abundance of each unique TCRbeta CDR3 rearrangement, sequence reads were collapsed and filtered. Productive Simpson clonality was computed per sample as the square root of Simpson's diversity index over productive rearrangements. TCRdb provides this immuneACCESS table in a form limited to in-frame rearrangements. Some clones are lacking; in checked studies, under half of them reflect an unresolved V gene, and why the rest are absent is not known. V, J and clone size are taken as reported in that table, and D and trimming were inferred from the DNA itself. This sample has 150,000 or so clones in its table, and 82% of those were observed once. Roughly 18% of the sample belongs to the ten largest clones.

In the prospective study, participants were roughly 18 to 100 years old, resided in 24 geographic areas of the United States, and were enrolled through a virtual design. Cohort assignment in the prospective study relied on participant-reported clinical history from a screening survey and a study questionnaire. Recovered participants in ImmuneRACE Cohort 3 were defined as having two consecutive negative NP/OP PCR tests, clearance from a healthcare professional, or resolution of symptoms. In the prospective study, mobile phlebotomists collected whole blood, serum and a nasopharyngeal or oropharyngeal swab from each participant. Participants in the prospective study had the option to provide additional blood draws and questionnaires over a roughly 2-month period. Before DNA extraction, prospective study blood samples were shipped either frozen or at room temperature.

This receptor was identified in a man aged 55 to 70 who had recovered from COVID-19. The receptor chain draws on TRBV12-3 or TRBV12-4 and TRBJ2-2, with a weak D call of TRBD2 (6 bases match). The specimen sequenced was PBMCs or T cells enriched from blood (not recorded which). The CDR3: CASRGINTGELFF. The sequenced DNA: TGTGCCAGCCGGGGGATCAACACCGGGGAGCTGTTTTTT.